The clone carrying this T cell receptor (beta chain) was counted a few times. The V gene's germline CDR1 is SGHTA and CDR2 FQGNSA. The CDR3 runs to 16 residues. Trimming took 0 bases from V and 3 from J; bases not matched to a gene: 5. This specimen comes from a study of memory CD4+ T cells and cytomegalovirus serostatus. The sort gate was single viable CD3+CD4+CD8-CD45RO+ cells for memory CD4+ T cells. Only in-frame clones appear in the TCRdb table, and some are missing; sequencing was by immunoSEQ multiplex PCR. Found here are about 75,000 clones, approximately 78% of them singletons; the top ten hold 2% to 3%.

The chain employs TRBV7-2 and TRBJ2-3, with 8 positions matching TRBD2. This TCR was recovered from an adult in good health and CMV-seropositive. What was sequenced was memory CD4+ T cells from blood. The CDR3 spells CASSLASQRETDTQYF. In nucleotides, the CDR3 is TGTGCCAGCAGCTTAGCTTCCCAGCGGGAGACAGATACGCAGTATTTT.